This entry lists 26 T cell receptor beta chains sequenced from one sample in a study of blood T cells in healthy people across ages. A sample-barcoded 5' primer and a J-beta primer mix were used in a second PCR of roughly 7 to 11 cycles. Each CDR3 protein gets one entry after TCRdb re-called the 5' RACE reads with MiXCR. The sample consists of 540,000 or so distinct CDR3 sequences, under 30% of them appearing once. These same data were also listed under a study on T cells of mothers and their children.

Source material: blood. Receptors were obtained from a boy aged 5 to 17 in good health.

This rearrangement joins TRBV4-2 to TRBJ2-1; TRBD2 matches at 7 bases. The CDR3 is made up of 15 amino acids. Germline V lookup: CDR1 LGHNA, CDR2 YNFKEQ. The trim removed 4 bases at V and 6 bases at J, leaving 9 bases unmatched. CDR3: CASSLRLASANEQFF. DNA of the CDR3: TGTGCCAGCAGCCTGCGACTAGCTTCAGCCAATGAGCAGTTCTTC.

The chain carries TRBV5-1 and TRBJ2-1, with D perhaps TRBD1 (6 bases). CDR1 and CDR2 from the germline V gene are SGHRS and YFSETQ. The CDR3 has 14 residues. V was cut by 8 bases and J by 0 bases, with 12 bases left in between. The CDR3 sequence: CARDQGSSYNEQFF. For the CDR3, the DNA is TGCGCCAGGGACCAGGGGAGCTCCTACAATGAGCAGTTCTTC.

This clonotype was counted only a few times. The CDR3 spells CASSGDRAKNIQYF. CDR3 bases: TGTGCCAGCAGCGGGGACAGGGCCAAAAACATTCAGTACTTC. V and J are TRBV12-3 or TRBV12-4 and TRBJ2-4, with TRBD1 identical over 8 bases. The CDR3 contains 14 residues. V shed 6 bases, J shed 1 base, and the junction held 2 bases outside the gene matches.

This sequence joins TRBV2 and TRBJ2-1, with D tentatively TRBD1 (6 bases). Germline V gene lookup returns CDR1 SNHLY and CDR2 FYNNEI. V lost 4 bases and J lost 1, with 11 bases in between. The CDR3 has 15 amino acids. CDR3 residues: CASSGNRVSYNEQFF. CDR3 coding DNA: TGTGCCAGCAGTGGGAACAGGGTATCCTACAATGAGCAGTTCTTC.

This chain connects TRBV28 to TRBJ2-7; D ambiguous. Germline assignment: CDR1 MDHEN and CDR2 SYDVKM. This CDR3 contains 13 residues. The germline V and J ends were trimmed by 4 bases and 3 bases, with 10 bases remaining between them. CDR3 residues: CASSSLNDYEQYF. For the CDR3, the DNA is TGTGCCAGCAGTTCCCTCAACGACTACGAGCAGTACTTC.

This clonotype was seen only a few times. The J gene is TRBJ2-2, the V gene TRBV7-3; maybe TRBD1 (6 bases). Germline-derived CDR1 and CDR2 are SGHTA and FQGTGA. The V and J ends lost 0 bases and 5 bases respectively, with 16 bases between them. CDR3 size: 17 residues. The CDR3 DNA follows: TGTGCCAGCAGCTTAACCGGGACACCTAAACCTACCGGGGAGCTGTTTTTT. It translates to CASSLTGTPKPTGELFF. The whole variable domain, remainder taken from reference TRBV7-3 and TRBJ2-2, is GAGVSQTPSNKVTEKGKYVELRCDPISGHTALYWYRQSLGQGPEFLIYFQGTGAADDSGLPNDRFFAVRPEGSVSTLKIQRTERGDSAVYLCASSLTGTPKPTGELFFGEGSRLTVL.

This clonotype came up a few times. The genes are TRBV7-2 and TRBJ2-3, with D perhaps matching TRBD1 (6 bases). The germline V gene encodes CDR1 SGHTA and CDR2 FQGNSA. Trimming removed 1 base at V and 6 bases at J, with 20 bases between. The CDR3 is made up of 17 amino acids. The CDR3 loop reads CASSLEVRGPPFDTQYF. The CDR3 coding sequence is TGTGCCAGCAGCTTAGAGGTCAGGGGCCCACCGTTTGATACGCAGTATTTT.

J is TRBJ2-5 and V is TRBV7-9; 9 bases line up with TRBD2. CDR1 is SEHNR, CDR2 FQNEAQ, per germline (reference sequence). Trimming at V came to 7 bases and at J to 3 bases, leaving 6 bases not matched to a gene. The CDR3 is 14 amino acids. The CDR3 reads CASIPRGGEETQYF. CDR3 DNA sequence: TGTGCCAGCATCCCGCGGGGGGGGGAAGAGACCCAGTACTTC.

V usage is TRBV29-1 and J usage is TRBJ2-3; 8 bases align to TRBD2. This CDR3 is built from 14 residues. CDR1 SQVTM and CDR2 ANQGSEA come from the germline V gene. CDR3 bases: TGCAACGGGAGGGCGGGGGTTAGCACAGATACGCAGTATTTT. It codes for CNGRAGVSTDTQYF.

This clonotype was recorded a few times. This chain joins TRBV2 and TRBJ2-7; 8 nucleotides align to TRBD2. Judging by the DNA end, TRBJ2-5 fits better; the J call may be wrong. Per germline, CDR1 SNHLY and CDR2 FYNNEI. The CDR3 has 14 amino acids. The CDR3 DNA reads TGTGCCAGCAGTGAGACTAGCGACAAAGAGACCCAGTACTTC. It yields the protein CASSETSDKETQYF.

The sample holds a few counts of this clonotype. The chain joins TRBV4-3 to TRBJ2-7, with D unclear. The CDR3 consists of 13 residues. The V end was cut by 0 bases, the J end by 5 bases, with 8 bases between. CDR1 and CDR2 (germline): LGHNA, YSLEER. The CDR3 loop reads CASSQEQRNEQYF. The DNA for the CDR3 is TGCGCCAGCAGCCAAGAACAGCGAAACGAGCAGTACTTC.

This clonotype was counted only a few times. The chain is built from TRBV7-9 and TRBJ2-4; D gene uncertain. The CDR3 extends over 15 amino acids. Germline V gene lookup returns CDR1 SEHNR and CDR2 FQNEAQ (reference sequence). V shed 2 bases and J shed 0 bases, with 8 bases lying between them. The CDR3 reads CASSLTELAKNIQYF. CDR3 in DNA: TGTGCCAGCAGCTTAACAGAACTAGCCAAAAACATTCAGTACTTC.

This clonotype came up a few times. The chain combines TRBV7-9 with TRBJ1-4; no definite D call. The V gene's germline CDR1 is SEHNR and CDR2 FQNEAQ (reference sequence). CDR3 length equals 15 residues. Trimming cost V 10 bases and J 8 bases, with 23 bases left between them. CDR3 nucleotides: TGTGCCACTTCAAGTCGGGTAGGAGACGAGGAAAAACTGTTTTTT. This translates into CATSSRVGDEEKLFF. The variable domain in full, completed from reference TRBV7-9 and TRBJ1-4, reads DTGVSQNPRHKITKRGQNVTFRCDPISEHNRLYWYRQTLGQGPEFLTYFQNEAQLEKSRLLSDRFSAERPKGSFSTLEIQRTEQGDSAMYLCATSSRVGDEEKLFFGSGTQLSVL.

This clonotype was observed a handful of times. In nucleotides, the CDR3 is TGCGCCAGCAGCATGGGACACCCTAACACCGGGGAGCTGTTTTTT. Amino acid sequence: CASSMGHPNTGELFF. The chain is built from TRBV4-3 and TRBJ2-2; maybe TRBD1 (6 bases). Per germline, CDR1 LGHNA and CDR2 YSLEER. The V end lost 5 bases, the J end lost 2 bases, and 12 bases lay between the germline ends. The CDR3 runs 15 residues.

This clonotype was counted only a few times. V usage is TRBV20-1 and J usage is TRBJ2-1; 7 bases match TRBD2. V lost 6 bases and J lost 0; bases outside the gene matches: 8. The CDR3 is 15 residues long. Per germline, CDR1 DFQATT and CDR2 SNEGSKA (reference sequence). The CDR3 region is CSAQTRESSYNEQFF. The CDR3 coding sequence is TGCAGTGCCCAGACGCGGGAGAGCTCCTACAATGAGCAGTTCTTC.

The rearrangement uses TRBV9 and TRBJ1-1; tentative D call: TRBD1 (5 bases). V gave up 0 bases and J gave up 1 base, with 13 bases separating them. Germline CDR1 is SGDLS and CDR2 is YYNGEE. The CDR3 loop spans 16 amino acids. CDR3 DNA sequence: TGTGCCAGCAGCGTAGACGGGACCTTTTGGAACACTGAAGCTTTCTTT. It specifies CASSVDGTFWNTEAFF.

This clonotype appeared a few times. This chain uses TRBV4-3 with TRBJ1-1, with TRBD1 matching 8 bases. Unmatched junction bases numbered 14, after V lost 0 bases and J lost 5 bases. The germline V gene encodes CDR1 LGHNA and CDR2 YSLEER. The CDR3 covers 18 residues. The chain's CDR3 is CASSQEGFTGGARTEAFF. Written as DNA, the CDR3 is TGCGCCAGCAGCCAAGAGGGGTTCACAGGGGGTGCGAGGACTGAAGCTTTCTTT.

This clonotype was seen more than once but under ten times. The rearrangement joins TRBV3-1 to TRBJ2-1; D is uncertain. The assigned J gene may be wrong: the sequence end matches TRBJ2-7 better. This CDR3 is 12 amino acids long. Germline CDR1 reads LGHDT; CDR2 reads YNNKEL (reference sequence). CDR3 sequence (DNA): TGTGCCAGCAGCCAAGGTGGGCGCGAGCAGTACTTC. Translated: CASSQGGREQYF.

This clonotype was seen only once. The chain combines TRBV4-3 with TRBJ2-1; the match to TRBD2 covers 7 bases. From germline, CDR1 is LGHNA and CDR2 YSLEER. The CDR3 totals 16 residues. V was clipped by 0 bases and J by 2 bases; unmatched bases: 4. The chain's CDR3 is CASSQEGGWAYNEQFF. The CDR3 region has the DNA TGCGCCAGCAGCCAAGAGGGAGGGTGGGCCTACAATGAGCAGTTCTTC.

In this sample, this clonotype turned up a few times. V is TRBV9 and J is TRBJ2-5, with D uncertain. CDR1 and CDR2 from the germline V gene are SGDLS and YYNGEE. There are 15 residues in the CDR3. V gave up 4 bases and J gave up 5 bases, with 18 bases separating them. CDR3 bases: TGTGCCAGCAGCTCAGCAGGCTGGGTTTGGGAGACCCAGTACTTC. This gives the protein CASSSAGWVWETQYF.

This clonotype showed up just a few times. This chain joins TRBV5-1 and TRBJ1-2; 9 bases are shared with TRBD1. Germline lookup yields CDR1 SGHRS and CDR2 YFSETQ. J was trimmed by 13 bases and V by 3 bases; bases with no gene match: 13. The CDR3 sequence is 14 residues long. The CDR3 sequence: CASSSPGQGPHPTF. The CDR3 DNA is TGCGCCAGCAGCTCTCCGGGACAGGGCCCTCATCCCACCTTC.

This clonotype appeared many times. The chain links TRBV7-2 to TRBJ2-1, with a weak D call TRBD2 (5 bases). The germline gives CDR1 SGHTA, CDR2 FQGNSA. V shed 7 bases and J shed 0 bases, with 13 bases lying between them. The CDR3 spans 15 residues. The DNA of the CDR3 is TGTGCCAGCATAGGACTCCTAAGCTCCTACAATGAGCAGTTCTTC. Encoded protein: CASIGLLSSYNEQFF.

This clonotype was counted only a few times. The V and J genes are TRBV7-9 and TRBJ2-1, with D uncertain. The germline V gene encodes CDR1 SEHNR and CDR2 FQNEAQ (reference sequence). Trimming stripped 1 base from V and 4 bases from J, with 14 bases between. The CDR3 extends over 16 amino acids. CDR3 sequence: CASSLVSVDLYNEQFF. As DNA, the CDR3 is TGTGCCAGCAGCTTAGTTTCCGTGGACCTTTACAATGAGCAGTTCTTC.

This sequence joins TRBV19 and TRBJ2-7; D gene uncertain. Trimming left V 6 bases short and J 5 bases short, with 8 bases between. CDR1 LNHDA and CDR2 SQIVND come from the germline V gene (reference sequence). This CDR3 comprises 11 residues. For the CDR3, the DNA is TGTGCCAGTAGAAACGCCCACGAGCAGTACTTC. It encodes CASRNAHEQYF. The variable domain in full, completed from reference TRBV19 and TRBJ2-7, reads DGGITQSPKYLFRKEGQNVTLSCEQNLNHDAMYWYRQDPGQGLRLIYYSQIVNDFQKGDIAEGYSVSREKKESFPLTVTSAQKNPTAFYLCASRNAHEQYFGPGTRLTVT.

V and J are TRBV20-1 and TRBJ2-7; 9 nucleotides align to TRBD2. From germline, CDR1 is DFQATT and CDR2 SNEGSKA (reference sequence). The CDR3 loop spans 14 amino acids. Trimming at V came to 4 bases and at J to 6 bases, leaving 10 bases not matched to a gene. The CDR3 DNA reads as TGCAGTGCTACAAGCGGGAGGTCTTATCGCGAGCAGTACTTC. This encodes CSATSGRSYREQYF.

The chain joins TRBV20-1 to TRBJ2-2, with TRBD2 identical over 7 bases. J lost 2 bases, V lost 5 bases, and 2 bases had no gene match. Germline-derived CDR1 and CDR2 are DFQATT and SNEGSKA (reference sequence). CDR3 size: 13 residues. The CDR3 here is CSAPTSNTGELFF. The CDR3, as DNA: TGCAGTGCTCCGACTAGCAACACCGGGGAGCTGTTTTTT.